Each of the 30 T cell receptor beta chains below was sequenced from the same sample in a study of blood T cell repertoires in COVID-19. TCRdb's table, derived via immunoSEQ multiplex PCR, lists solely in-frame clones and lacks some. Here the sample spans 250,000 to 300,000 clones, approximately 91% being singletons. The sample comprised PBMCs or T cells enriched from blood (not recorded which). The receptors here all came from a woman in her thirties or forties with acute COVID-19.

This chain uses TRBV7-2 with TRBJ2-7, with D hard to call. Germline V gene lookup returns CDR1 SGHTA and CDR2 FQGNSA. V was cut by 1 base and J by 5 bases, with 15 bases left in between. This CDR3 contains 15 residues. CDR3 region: CASSLVSTETHEQYF. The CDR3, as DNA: TGTGCCAGCAGCTTAGTTTCTACGGAGACTCACGAGCAGTACTTC.

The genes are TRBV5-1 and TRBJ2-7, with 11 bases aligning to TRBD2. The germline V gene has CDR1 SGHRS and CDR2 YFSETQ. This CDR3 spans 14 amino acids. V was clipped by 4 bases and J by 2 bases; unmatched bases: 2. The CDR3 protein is CASSSSGGAYEQYF. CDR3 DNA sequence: TGCGCCAGCAGCAGTAGCGGGGGGGCCTACGAGCAGTACTTC.

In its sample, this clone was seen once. As DNA, the CDR3 is TGTGCCAGCAGCACCCACTTAGCGTTCGAGCAGTACTTC. Its protein product is CASSTHLAFEQYF. The chain couples TRBV27 to TRBJ2-7, with D perhaps matching TRBD2 (5 bases). CDR3 length: 13 residues. Per the germline V gene, CDR1 is MNHEY and CDR2 is SMNVEV (reference sequence). V was clipped by 6 bases and J by 6 bases, with 15 bases between them.

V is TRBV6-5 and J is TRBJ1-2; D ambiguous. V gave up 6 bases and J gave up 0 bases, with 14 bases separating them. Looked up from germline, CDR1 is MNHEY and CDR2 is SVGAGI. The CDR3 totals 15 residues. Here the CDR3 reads CASSREGGTNYGYTF. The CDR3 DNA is TGTGCCAGCAGCCGAGAGGGAGGTACTAACTATGGCTACACCTTC.

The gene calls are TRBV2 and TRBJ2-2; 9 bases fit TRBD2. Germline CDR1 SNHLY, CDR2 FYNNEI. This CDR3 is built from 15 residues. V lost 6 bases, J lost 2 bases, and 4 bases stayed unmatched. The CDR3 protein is CASRTGTSNTGELFF. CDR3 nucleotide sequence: TGTGCCAGCAGGACCGGGACTAGCAACACCGGGGAGCTGTTTTTT. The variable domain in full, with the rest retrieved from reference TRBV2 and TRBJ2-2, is EPEVTQTPSHQVTQMGQEVILRCVPISNHLYFYWYRQILGQKVEFLVSFYNNEISEKSEIFDDQFSVERPDGSNFTLKIRSTKLEDSAMYFCASRTGTSNTGELFFGEGSRLTVL.

Written as DNA, the CDR3 is TGTGCCAGCAGCCCCCCAGTCGGGGGGGATGGCAATGAGCAGTTCTTC. This encodes CASSPPVGGDGNEQFF. This chain links TRBV3-1 (or the pseudogene TRBV3-2) with TRBJ2-1; 8 positions agree with TRBD2. The J segment lost 6 bases and the V segment lost 4 bases, leaving 11 bases of the junction unmatched. The CDR3 totals 16 residues. CDR1 is LGHDT, CDR2 YNNKEL, per germline (reference sequence).

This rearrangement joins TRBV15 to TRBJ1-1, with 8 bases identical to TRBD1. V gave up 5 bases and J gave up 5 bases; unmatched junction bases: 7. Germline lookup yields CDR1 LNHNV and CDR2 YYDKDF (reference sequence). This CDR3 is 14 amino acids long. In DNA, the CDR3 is TGTGCCACCAGCCCCCGGACAGGGACGACTGAAGCTTTCTTT. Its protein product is CATSPRTGTTEAFF.

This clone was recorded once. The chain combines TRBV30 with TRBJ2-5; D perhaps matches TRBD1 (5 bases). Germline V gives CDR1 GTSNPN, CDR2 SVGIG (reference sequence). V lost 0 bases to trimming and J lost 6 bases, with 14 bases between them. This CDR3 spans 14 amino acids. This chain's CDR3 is CAWSVGQGQQTQYF. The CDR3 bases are TGTGCCTGGAGTGTAGGGCAGGGCCAGCAGACCCAGTACTTC.

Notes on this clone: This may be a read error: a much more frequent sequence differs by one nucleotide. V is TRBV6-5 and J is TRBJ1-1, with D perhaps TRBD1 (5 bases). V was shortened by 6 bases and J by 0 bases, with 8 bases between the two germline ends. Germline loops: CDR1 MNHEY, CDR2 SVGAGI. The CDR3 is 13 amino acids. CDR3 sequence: CASSLDMNTEAFF. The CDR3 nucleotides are TGTGCCAGCAGCTTGGACATGAACACTGAAGCTTTCTTT.

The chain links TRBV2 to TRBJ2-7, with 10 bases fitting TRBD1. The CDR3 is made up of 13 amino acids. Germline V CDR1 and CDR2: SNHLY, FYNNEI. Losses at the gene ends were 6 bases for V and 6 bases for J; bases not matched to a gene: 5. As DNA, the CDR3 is TGTGCCAGCAGGGACAGGGGGTTAGGCGAGCAGTACTTC. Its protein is CASRDRGLGEQYF.

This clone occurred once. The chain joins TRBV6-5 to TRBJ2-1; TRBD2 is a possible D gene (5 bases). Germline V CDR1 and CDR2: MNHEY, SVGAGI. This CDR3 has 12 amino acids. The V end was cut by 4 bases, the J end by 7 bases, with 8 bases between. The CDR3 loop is CASSLRRNEQFF. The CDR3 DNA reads TGTGCCAGCAGTTTGAGGAGGAATGAGCAGTTCTTC.

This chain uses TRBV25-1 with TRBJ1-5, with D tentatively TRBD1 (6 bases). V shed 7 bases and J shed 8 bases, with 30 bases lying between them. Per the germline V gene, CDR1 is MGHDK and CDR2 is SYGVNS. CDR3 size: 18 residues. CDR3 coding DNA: TGTGCCAGCACCCCCTTGTTGAGCAGGGGCTACAATTCGGAGCCCCAGCATTTT. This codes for CASTPLLSRGYNSEPQHF.

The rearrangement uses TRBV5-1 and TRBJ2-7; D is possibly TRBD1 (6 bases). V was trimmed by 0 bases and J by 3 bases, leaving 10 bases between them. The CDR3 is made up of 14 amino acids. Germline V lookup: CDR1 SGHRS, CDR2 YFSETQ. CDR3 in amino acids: CASSLGQAFYEQYF. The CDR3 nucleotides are TGCGCCAGCAGCTTGGGACAGGCGTTCTACGAGCAGTACTTC.

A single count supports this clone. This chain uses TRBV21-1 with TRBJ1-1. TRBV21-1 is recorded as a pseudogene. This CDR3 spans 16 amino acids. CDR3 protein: CASSKDRGGMNTEAFF. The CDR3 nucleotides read TGTGCCAGCAGCAAAGACCGGGGAGGAATGAACACTGAAGCTTTCTTT.

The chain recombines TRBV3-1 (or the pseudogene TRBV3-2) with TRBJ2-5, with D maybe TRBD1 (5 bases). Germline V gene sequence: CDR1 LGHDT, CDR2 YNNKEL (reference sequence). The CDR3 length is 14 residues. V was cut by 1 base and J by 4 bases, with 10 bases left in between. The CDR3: CASSQATGSETQYF. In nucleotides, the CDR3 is TGTGCCAGCAGCCAAGCAACAGGTTCAGAGACCCAGTACTTC.

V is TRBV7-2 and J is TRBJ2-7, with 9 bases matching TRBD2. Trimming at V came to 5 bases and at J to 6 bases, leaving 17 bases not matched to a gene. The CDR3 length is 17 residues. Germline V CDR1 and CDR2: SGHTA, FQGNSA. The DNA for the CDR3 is TGTGCCAGCAGCGTCTCCCTAGGGGCGGGAGGGCCCCGCGAGCAGTACTTC. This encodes CASSVSLGAGGPREQYF.

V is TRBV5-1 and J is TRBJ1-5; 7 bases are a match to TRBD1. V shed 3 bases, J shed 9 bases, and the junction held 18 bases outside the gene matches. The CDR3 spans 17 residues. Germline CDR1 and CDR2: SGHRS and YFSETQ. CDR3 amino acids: CASSWKEGALQGSPQHF. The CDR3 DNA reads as TGCGCCAGCAGCTGGAAGGAGGGGGCCCTTCAGGGTTCGCCCCAGCATTTT.

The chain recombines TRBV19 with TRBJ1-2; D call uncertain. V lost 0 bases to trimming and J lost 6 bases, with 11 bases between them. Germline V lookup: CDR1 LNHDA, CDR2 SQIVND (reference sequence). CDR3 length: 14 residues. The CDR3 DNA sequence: TGTGCCAGTAGTATAGATCGGGGAATGGATGGCTACACCTTC. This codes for CASSIDRGMDGYTF. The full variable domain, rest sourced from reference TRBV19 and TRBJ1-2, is DGGITQSPKYLFRKEGQNVTLSCEQNLNHDAMYWYRQDPGQGLRLIYYSQIVNDFQKGDIAEGYSVSREKKESFPLTVTSAQKNPTAFYLCASSIDRGMDGYTFGSGTRLTVV.

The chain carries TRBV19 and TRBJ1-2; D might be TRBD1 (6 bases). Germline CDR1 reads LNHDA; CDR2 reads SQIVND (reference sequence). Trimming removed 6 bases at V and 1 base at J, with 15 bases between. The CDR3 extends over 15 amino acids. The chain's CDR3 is CASSTGRGSNYGYTF. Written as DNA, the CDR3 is TGTGCCAGTAGCACGGGCAGGGGAAGTAACTATGGCTACACCTTC.

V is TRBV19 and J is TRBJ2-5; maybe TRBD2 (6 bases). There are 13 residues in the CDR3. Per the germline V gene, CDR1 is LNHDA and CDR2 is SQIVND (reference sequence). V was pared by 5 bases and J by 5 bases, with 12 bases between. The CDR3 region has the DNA TGTGCCAGTAGTGGAGGGTGGGCGGAGACCCAGTACTTC. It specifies CASSGGWAETQYF. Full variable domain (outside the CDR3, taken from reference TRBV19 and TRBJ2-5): DGGITQSPKYLFRKEGQNVTLSCEQNLNHDAMYWYRQDPGQGLRLIYYSQIVNDFQKGDIAEGYSVSREKKESFPLTVTSAQKNPTAFYLCASSGGWAETQYFGPGTRLLVL.

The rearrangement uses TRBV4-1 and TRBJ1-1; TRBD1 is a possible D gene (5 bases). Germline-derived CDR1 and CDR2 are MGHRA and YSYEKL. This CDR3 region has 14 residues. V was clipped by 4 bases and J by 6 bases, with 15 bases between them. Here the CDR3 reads CASSPIFRGAEAFF. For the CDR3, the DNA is TGCGCCAGCAGCCCAATATTTCGGGGGGCTGAAGCTTTCTTT.

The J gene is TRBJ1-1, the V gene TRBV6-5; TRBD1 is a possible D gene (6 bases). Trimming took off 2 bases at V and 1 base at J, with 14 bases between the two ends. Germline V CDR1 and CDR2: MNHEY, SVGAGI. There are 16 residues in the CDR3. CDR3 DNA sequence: TGTGCCAGCAGTTACGGAGTTGGGGGCGGGAACACTGAAGCTTTCTTT. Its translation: CASSYGVGGGNTEAFF.

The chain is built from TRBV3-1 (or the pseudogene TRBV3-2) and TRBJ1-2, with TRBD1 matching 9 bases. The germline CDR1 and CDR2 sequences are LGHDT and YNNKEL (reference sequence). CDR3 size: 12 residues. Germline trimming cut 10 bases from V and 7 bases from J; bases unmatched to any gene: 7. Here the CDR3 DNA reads TGTGCCATCCGACAGGGGGTGGGTGGCTACACCTTC. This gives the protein CAIRQGVGGYTF.

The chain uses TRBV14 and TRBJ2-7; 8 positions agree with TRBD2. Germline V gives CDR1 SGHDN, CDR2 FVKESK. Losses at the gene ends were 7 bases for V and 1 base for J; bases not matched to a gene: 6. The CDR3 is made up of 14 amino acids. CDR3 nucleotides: TGTGCCAGCAACCTCGGGGGGGGATCCTACGAGCAGTACTTC. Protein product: CASNLGGGSYEQYF.

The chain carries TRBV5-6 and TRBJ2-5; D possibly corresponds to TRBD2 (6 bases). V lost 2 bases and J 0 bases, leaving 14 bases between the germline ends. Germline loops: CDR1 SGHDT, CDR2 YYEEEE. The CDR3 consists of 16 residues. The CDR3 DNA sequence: TGTGCCAGCAGCTTTGGTGGCGGGGCCTACCAAGAGACCCAGTACTTC. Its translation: CASSFGGGAYQETQYF.

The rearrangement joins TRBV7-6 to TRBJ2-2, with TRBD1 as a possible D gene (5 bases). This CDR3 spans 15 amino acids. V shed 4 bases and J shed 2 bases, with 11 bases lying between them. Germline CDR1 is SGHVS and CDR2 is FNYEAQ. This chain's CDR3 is CASSSQEINTGELFF. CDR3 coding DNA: TGTGCCAGCAGCTCACAGGAAATTAACACCGGGGAGCTGTTTTTT.

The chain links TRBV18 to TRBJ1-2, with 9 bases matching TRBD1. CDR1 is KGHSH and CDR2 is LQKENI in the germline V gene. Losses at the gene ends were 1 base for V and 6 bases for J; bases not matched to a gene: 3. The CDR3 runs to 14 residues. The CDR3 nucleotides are TGTGCCAGCTCACCACTAGGACAGGGGAATGGCTACACCTTC. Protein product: CASSPLGQGNGYTF.

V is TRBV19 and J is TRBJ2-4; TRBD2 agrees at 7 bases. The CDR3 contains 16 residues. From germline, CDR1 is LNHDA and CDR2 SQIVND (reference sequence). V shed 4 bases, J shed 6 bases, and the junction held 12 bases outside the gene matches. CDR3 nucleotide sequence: TGTGCCAGTAGTACGCCGGGGGGAGGGTCGGGAAACATTCAGTACTTC. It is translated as CASSTPGGGSGNIQYF.

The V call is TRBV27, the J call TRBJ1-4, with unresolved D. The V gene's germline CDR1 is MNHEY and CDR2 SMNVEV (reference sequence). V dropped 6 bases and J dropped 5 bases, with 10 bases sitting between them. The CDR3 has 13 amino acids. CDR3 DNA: TGTGCCAGCAGGAGGAGACTAAATGAAAAACTGTTTTTT. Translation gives CASRRRLNEKLFF.

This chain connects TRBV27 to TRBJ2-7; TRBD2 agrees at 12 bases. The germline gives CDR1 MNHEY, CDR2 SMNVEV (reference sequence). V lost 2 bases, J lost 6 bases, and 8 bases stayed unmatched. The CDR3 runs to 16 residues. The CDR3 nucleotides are TGTGCCAGCAGTTTAGCCCGGACTAGCGGGGTGGTCGAGCAGTACTTC. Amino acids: CASSLARTSGVVEQYF.